Reported below is one T cell receptor (beta chain). The antigen remains undetermined. Measured with immunoSEQ multiplex PCR; TCRdb has only the in-frame clones, and not every one. The repertoire holds 150,000 to 200,000 clones, with about 89% as singletons. This record belongs to a study of T cell responses to AZD1222 COVID-19 vaccine. Findings and limits, study-wide: Compared with day 0, the breadth and depth of the Spike-specific TCR repertoire rose significantly after two doses of AZD1222.

With V trimmed by 3 bases and J by 3 bases, 8 bases remained unmatched. The V gene's germline CDR1 is LNHDA and CDR2 SQIVND (reference sequence). The CDR3 has 17 amino acids. J is TRBJ1-4 and V is TRBV19; 9 nucleotides match TRBD1. Sequenced material: peripheral blood, taken 28 days after the second AZD1222 dose. This TCR was sampled from an adult who received the AZD1222 COVID-19 vaccine. This CDR3 reads CASSIGTGRMANEKLFF. In DNA, the CDR3 is TGTGCCAGTAGTATCGGGACAGGGAGGATGGCTAATGAAAAACTGTTTTTT. The full variable domain, rest sourced from reference TRBV19 and TRBJ1-4, is DGGITQSPKYLFRKEGQNVTLSCEQNLNHDAMYWYRQDPGQGLRLIYYSQIVNDFQKGDIAEGYSVSREKKESFPLTVTSAQKNPTAFYLCASSIGTGRMANEKLFFGSGTQLSVL.